This is a list of T cell receptor beta chains from one sample in a study of graft-versus-host responses after intestinal transplantation. Their antigen targets remain unknown. The method was immunoSEQ multiplex PCR; TCRdb's version includes in-frame clones alone and lacks a portion of them. Of about 130,000 clones in the sample, 85% to 95% were seen once. The sample consisted of unstimulated CD4+ T cells sorted from spleen or lymph node cells, taken before intestinal transplant. The receptors stem from a human donor who received an intestinal transplant. Both conserved end residues are part of each CDR3. The order of the fields is V gene, CDR3 protein.

TRBV11-2,CASSPLERAKNIQYF
TRBV6-5,CASSSFDGTYGYIF
TRBV4-1,CASSPNPTYEQFF
TRBV9,CASGGQAQPQHF
TRBV6-5,CASSYSRGPYGYTF
TRBV5-1,CASSLHFEGGYTF
TRBV4-1,CASSQEMTGPLGYTF
TRBV7-8,CASSLAGQGAEAFF
TRBV5-1,CASSPSGGQETQYF
TRBV5-1,CASSPQSGTGRYEQYF
TRBV6-6,CASGDRGNTIYF
TRBV16,CASSQLSTTNEKLFF
TRBV7-2,CASATGTVFGEQFF
TRBV4-1,CASSQDLPQPQHF
TRBV15,CAASSESYGYTF
TRBV14,CASSQEDYGYTF
TRBV11-1,CASSLRRGTSTDTQYF
TRBV5-8,CASSLEAGPNTEAFF
TRBV29-1,CSVEEYTDSYEQYF
TRBV6-5,CASSYGLGDTQYF
TRBV11-3,CASSSQGLAGETQYF
TRBV5-8,CASSFQGRSGGYTF
TRBV5-1,CASSSHVRAPLIYEQYF